Presented here are 8 T cell receptor beta chains from one specimen sequenced in a study of blood T cell repertoires in COVID-19. The repertoire was sequenced with immunoSEQ multiplex PCR; TCRdb's copy has only in-frame clones and lacks some. The sample holds nearly 45,000 clones, roughly 87% seen once. The sequenced material came from peripheral blood. The receptor set was obtained from a human donor in a cohort sampled during active COVID-19.

This chain uses TRBV19 with TRBJ1-1; D is ambiguous. Germline V gene data show CDR1 as LNHDA and CDR2 as SQIVND (reference sequence). CDR3 length: 14 amino acids. With 1 base removed from V and 0 bases from J, the gap between germline ends came to 6 bases. The CDR3 loop reads CASSIGQVNTEAFF. The CDR3 DNA is TGTGCCAGTAGTATAGGCCAGGTGAACACTGAAGCTTTCTTT.

The genes are TRBV7-2 and TRBJ2-7; 7 nucleotides agree with TRBD2. With 3 bases clipped from V and 1 base from J, the junction kept 6 bases outside the gene matches. The CDR3 totals 15 residues. Germline CDR1 is SGHTA and CDR2 is FQGNSA. This CDR3 reads CASSLLQAGSYEQYF. The CDR3 DNA is TGTGCCAGCAGCTTGCTACAAGCGGGATCCTACGAGCAGTACTTC.

The CDR3 reads CASSLLLAGANTGELFF. CDR3 DNA: TGTGCCAGCAGCCTCCTCCTAGCGGGAGCGAACACCGGGGAGCTGTTTTTT. The chain uses TRBV7-3 and TRBJ2-2; 10 bases agree with TRBD2. This CDR3 is built from 17 residues. Germline V gene data show CDR1 as SGHTA and CDR2 as FQGTGA. Unmatched junction bases numbered 6, after V lost 5 bases and J lost 0 bases.

This clone was observed a few times. V is TRBV7-6 and J is TRBJ2-1; 12 bases fit TRBD2. The CDR3 spans 17 residues. Germline assignment: CDR1 SGHVS and CDR2 FNYEAQ. Unmatched junction bases numbered 8, after V lost 4 bases and J lost 4 bases. The CDR3 loop is CASSSTLAGGLYNEQFF. The CDR3 coding sequence is TGTGCCAGCAGCTCCACCCTAGCGGGGGGGTTGTACAATGAGCAGTTCTTC.

The V gene is TRBV5-4, the J gene TRBJ2-3; tentative D call: TRBD2 (6 bases). The CDR3 is made up of 15 amino acids. Trimming cost V 3 bases and J 4 bases, with 15 bases left between them. In germline, CDR1 is SGHNT, CDR2 YYREEE (reference sequence). As DNA, the CDR3 is TGTGCCAGCAGCTCTGGACGGAGGGGTTCAGATACGCAGTATTTT. Amino acid sequence: CASSSGRRGSDTQYF.

The rearrangement uses TRBV4-3 and TRBJ1-6; TRBD1 is a possible D gene (5 bases). Deletions cut 0 bases from V and 6 bases from J, with 15 bases between. This CDR3 is 17 amino acids long. Germline CDR1 LGHNA, CDR2 YSLEER. Here the CDR3 reads CASSQEDAGHANSPLHF. CDR3 sequence (DNA): TGCGCCAGCAGCCAAGAGGACGCAGGACACGCTAATTCACCCCTCCACTTT.

V and J are TRBV5-5 and TRBJ2-5; 9 nucleotides agree with TRBD2. V was clipped by 4 bases and J by 5 bases; unmatched bases: 3. Germline V lookup: CDR1 SGHKS, CDR2 YYEKEE (reference sequence). This CDR3 has 13 amino acids. Written as DNA, the CDR3 is TGTGCCAGCAGCATAGCGGGAGAGGAGACCCAGTACTTC. It yields the protein CASSIAGEETQYF.

The CDR3 spells CAISESSSSLTDTQYF. The CDR3 DNA reads TGTGCCATCAGTGAGTCGTCCTCCTCCCTCACAGATACGCAGTATTTT. The chain links TRBV10-3 to TRBJ2-3; D is undetermined. Trimming took 0 bases from V and 2 from J, leaving 12 bases between them. The germline gives CDR1 ENHRY, CDR2 SYGVKD. This CDR3 has 16 amino acids.